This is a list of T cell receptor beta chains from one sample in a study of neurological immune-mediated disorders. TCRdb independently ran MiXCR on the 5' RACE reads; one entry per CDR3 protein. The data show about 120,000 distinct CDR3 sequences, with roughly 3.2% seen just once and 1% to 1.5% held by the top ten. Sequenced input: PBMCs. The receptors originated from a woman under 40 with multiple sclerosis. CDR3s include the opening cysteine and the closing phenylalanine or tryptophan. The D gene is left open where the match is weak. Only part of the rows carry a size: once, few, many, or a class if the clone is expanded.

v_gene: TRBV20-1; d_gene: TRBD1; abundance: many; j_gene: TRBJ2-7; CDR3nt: TGCAGTGCCACGTTTCAGGGAGCCGGACAGGACCTTTACGAGCAGTACTTC; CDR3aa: CSATFQGAGQDLYEQYF
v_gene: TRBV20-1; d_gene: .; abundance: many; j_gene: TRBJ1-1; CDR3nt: TGCAGTGCTAGCGGGGGGAACACTGAAGCTTTCTTT; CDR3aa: CSASGGNTEAFF
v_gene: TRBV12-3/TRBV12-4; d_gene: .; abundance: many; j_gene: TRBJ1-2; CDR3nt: TGTGCCAGCAGTAGAGGGACCTATGGCTACACCTTC; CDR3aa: CASSRGTYGYTF
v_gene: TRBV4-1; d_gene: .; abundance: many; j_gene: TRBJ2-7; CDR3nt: TGCGCCAGCAGCCAAGGGGACGATTTCTACGAGCAGTACTTC; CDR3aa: CASSQGDDFYEQYF
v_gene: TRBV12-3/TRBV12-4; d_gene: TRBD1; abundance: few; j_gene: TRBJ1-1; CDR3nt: TGTGCCAGCACTCAGACAGGGGAGAACACTGAAGCTTTCTTT; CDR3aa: CASTQTGENTEAFF
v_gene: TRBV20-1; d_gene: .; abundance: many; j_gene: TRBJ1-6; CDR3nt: TGCAGTGCTAGAGATCGTCGCACTGTCGCCTATAATTCACCCCTCCACTTT; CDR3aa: CSARDRRTVAYNSPLHF
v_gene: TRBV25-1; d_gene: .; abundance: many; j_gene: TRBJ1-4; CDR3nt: TGTGCCAGCAGTGAACCAGGGGCAAAACTGTTTTTT; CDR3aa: CASSEPGAKLFF
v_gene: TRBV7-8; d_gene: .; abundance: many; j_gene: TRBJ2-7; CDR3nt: TGTGCCAGCAGCTACGGGACTGCCTCCTACGAGCAGTACTTC; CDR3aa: CASSYGTASYEQYF
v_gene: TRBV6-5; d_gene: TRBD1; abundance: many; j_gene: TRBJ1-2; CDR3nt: TGTGCCAGCAGTACACGCCTTAAAGGGACAGGGGGCTACACCTTC; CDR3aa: CASSTRLKGTGGYTF
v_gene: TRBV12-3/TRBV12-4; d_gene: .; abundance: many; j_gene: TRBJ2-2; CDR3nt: TGTGCCAGCAGCATACTACCGGCGGACACCGGGGAGCTGTTTTTT; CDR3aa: CASSILPADTGELFF
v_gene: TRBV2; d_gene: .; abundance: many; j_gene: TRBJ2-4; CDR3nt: TGTGCCAGCAGGGGACGGGTTTCGATTCAGTACTTC; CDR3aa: CASRGRVSIQYF
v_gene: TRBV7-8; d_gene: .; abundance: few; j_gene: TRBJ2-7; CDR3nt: TGTGCCAGCAGCCAGCAAGCGTCTAAGGCGGACGAGCAGTACTTC; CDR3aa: CASSQQASKADEQYF
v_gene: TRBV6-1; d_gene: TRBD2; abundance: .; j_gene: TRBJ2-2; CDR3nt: TGTGCCAGCAGTGAAGAGGCGGGGGGGCCCGGGGAGTTGTTTTTT; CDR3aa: CASSEEAGGPGELFF
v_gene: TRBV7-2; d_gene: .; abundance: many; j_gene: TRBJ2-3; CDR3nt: TGTGCCAGCAGCCCACTTGGACAGATCACAGATACGCAGTATTTT; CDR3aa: CASSPLGQITDTQYF
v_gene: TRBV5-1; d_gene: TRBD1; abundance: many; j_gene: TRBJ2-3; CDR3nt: TGCGCCAGCAGCATCCGGACAGGCGGAGGTGGAGATACGCAGTATTTT; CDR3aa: CASSIRTGGGGDTQYF
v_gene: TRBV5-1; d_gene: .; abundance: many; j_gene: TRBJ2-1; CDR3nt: TGCGCCAGCAGCTCCTGGACGGACACGGAATACAATGAGCAGTTCTTC; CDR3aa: CASSSWTDTEYNEQFF
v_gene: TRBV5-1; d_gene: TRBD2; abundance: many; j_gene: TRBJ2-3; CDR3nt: TGCGCCAGCAGCTTGGCCGCGACTAGCGGGACCTCAGATACGCAGTATTTT; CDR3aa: CASSLAATSGTSDTQYF
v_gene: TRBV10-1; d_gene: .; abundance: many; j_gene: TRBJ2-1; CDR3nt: TGCGCCAGCAGTGACAATCGGGAGCAGTTCTTC; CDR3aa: CASSDNREQFF
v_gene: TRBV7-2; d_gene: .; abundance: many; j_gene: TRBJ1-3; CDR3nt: TGTGCCAGCAGCTTAACAGCAGGATTATCTGGAAACACCATATATTTT; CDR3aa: CASSLTAGLSGNTIYF
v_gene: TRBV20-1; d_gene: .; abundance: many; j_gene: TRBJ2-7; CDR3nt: TGCAGTGCTAGAGCTCTACAATACGAGCAGTACTTC; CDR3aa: CSARALQYEQYF
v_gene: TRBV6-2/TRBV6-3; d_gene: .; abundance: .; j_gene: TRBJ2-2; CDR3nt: TGTGCCAGCAGGAGTAGCGCGAACACCGGGGAGCTGTTTTTT; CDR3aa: CASRSSANTGELFF
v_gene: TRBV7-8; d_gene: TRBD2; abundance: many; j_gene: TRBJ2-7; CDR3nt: TGTGCCAGCAGCTTAGCGCGGGGGACTAGCGGGAGAATACCCTACGAGCAGTACTTC; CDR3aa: CASSLARGTSGRIPYEQYF
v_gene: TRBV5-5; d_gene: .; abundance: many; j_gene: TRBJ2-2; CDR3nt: TGTGCCAGCAGCTTGGTGACAACTTATTATACCGGGGAGCTGTTTTTT; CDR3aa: CASSLVTTYYTGELFF
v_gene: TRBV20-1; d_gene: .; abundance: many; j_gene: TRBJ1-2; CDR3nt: TGCAGTGCTAGAGCCTTGGGACATCAGGACGGCTACACCTTC; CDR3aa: CSARALGHQDGYTF
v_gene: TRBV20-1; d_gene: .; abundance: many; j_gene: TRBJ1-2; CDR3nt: TGCAGTGCTAGGGGGATGGACAGCTCTAACTATGGCTACACCTTC; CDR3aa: CSARGMDSSNYGYTF
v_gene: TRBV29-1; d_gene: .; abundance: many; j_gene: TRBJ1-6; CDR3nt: TGCAGCGTTGAAGATCCGGGTCAGGGACCCCCGAGCTCCTATAATTCACCCCTCCACTTT; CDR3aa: CSVEDPGQGPPSSYNSPLHF
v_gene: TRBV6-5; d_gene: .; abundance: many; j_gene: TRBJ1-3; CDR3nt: TGTGCCAGCAGTCGTCTCAGCTCTGGAAACACCATATATTTT; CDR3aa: CASSRLSSGNTIYF